This TCR beta chain was retrieved from a study of early T cells in non-severe SARS-CoV-2 infection listed by TCRdb under 2021. General notes on the study: Because TCR sequencing was done on bulk RNA from unsorted whole blood, the alpha and beta chains could not be paired.

General study outcomes and caveats: VDJdb matching was skewed toward anti-spike CD8 responses, so virus-specific expansions were likely underestimated and private and CD4 specificities were missed.

Comment on this clonotype: Its antigen is not yet known. One base away there is no much larger clone; base qualities are not given.

A case-control design nested within a healthcare worker cohort in London, UK, was used, with weekly nasopharyngeal swab PCR tests and blood sampling performed. Healthcare workers were recruited during the week of the UK lockdown, between 23 and 31 March 2020, and followed weekly for up to 16 weeks. Receptor libraries were prepared by 5' RACE. Sequencing instrument: NextSeq 500. The TCR library protocol attached unique molecular identifiers to individual cDNA molecules to correct for sequencing error and PCR bias. TCR alpha and beta chains were both sequenced, and the abundances of alpha and beta sequences in each sample were closely correlated with each other. The paper's processing steps were these. Decombinator V4 was used to perform V gene, J gene and CDR3 annotation of TCR sequences. Expanded TCRs were defined as changing significantly between any two time points under a Poisson model with p below 0.0001. TCR abundances were normalised to the total number of TCRs sequenced per sample and were expressed as counts per million. MAIT TCRs were defined by TRAV1-2 paired with TRAJ12, TRAJ20 or TRAJ33, and iNKT TCRs by TRAV10 paired with TRAJ18. VDJdb, accessed on 1 November 2021, was searched for TCRs annotated for CMV, EBV and SARS-CoV-2, and TCRs annotated for more than one antigen were excluded. TCRdb reprocessing: public reads trimmed at Q25 with fastp, clones called with MiXCR, in-frame beta chains kept. Each entry is one CDR3 protein sequence, shown with its most common DNA and genes. The V and J calls were not made by the authors but by TCRdb's processing. Across this sample there are tens of thousands of distinct CDR3 sequences, with less than 15% seen only once. The ten biggest clones cover about 9.4% of the sample.

Germline trimming amounts to 5 bases on V and 3 bases on J, with 1 as the count of junction bases outside the gene matches. Based on the germline V gene, the CDR1 and CDR2 sequences are SGHTA and FQGNSA. The CDR3 holds 13 amino acids from the cysteine to the phenylalanine. The entry retains the CDR3 DNA only, 39 bases that are in frame from base 1. This TCR was sampled from an adult who was a healthcare worker with PCR-confirmed SARS-CoV-2 infection or an uninfected control (not recorded which). Sequenced input: whole blood. The rearranged chain carries TRBV7-2 and TRBJ2-1; TRBD2 lines up with 7 middle nucleotides. The bases are TGTGCCAGCAGCCGCGGGAGCTACAATGAGCAGTTCTTC. It encodes CASSRGSYNEQFF. Here the CDR3 is joined to the reference TRBV7-2 and TRBJ2-1 genes, and the full variable domain is: GAGVSQSPSNKVTEKGKDVELRCDPISGHTALYWYRQSLGQGLEFLIYFQGNSAPDKSGLPSDRFSAERTGGSVSTLTIQRTQQEDSAVYLCASSRGSYNEQFFGPGTRLTVL.